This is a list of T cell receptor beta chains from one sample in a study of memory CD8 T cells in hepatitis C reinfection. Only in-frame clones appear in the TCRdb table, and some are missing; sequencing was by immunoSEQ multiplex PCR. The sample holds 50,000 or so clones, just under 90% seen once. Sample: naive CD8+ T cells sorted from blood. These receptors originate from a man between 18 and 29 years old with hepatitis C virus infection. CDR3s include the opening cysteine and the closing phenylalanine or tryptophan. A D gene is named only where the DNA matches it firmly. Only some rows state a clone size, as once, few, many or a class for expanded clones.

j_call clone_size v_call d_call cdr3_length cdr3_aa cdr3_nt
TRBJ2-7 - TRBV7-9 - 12 CASSSLSYEQYF TGTGCCAGCAGCTCACTAAGCTACGAGCAGTACTTC
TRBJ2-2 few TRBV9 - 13 CASSPREGGELFF TGTGCCAGCAGCCCGCGAGAGGGCGGGGAGCTGTTTTTT
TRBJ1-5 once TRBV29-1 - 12 CSVGANNQPQHF TGCAGCGTTGGAGCGAACAATCAGCCCCAGCATTTT
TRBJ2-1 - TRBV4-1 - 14 CASSQGGVVDEQFF TGCGCCAGCAGCCAAGGGGGGGTTGTGGATGAGCAGTTCTTC
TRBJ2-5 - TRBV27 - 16 CASSSWVRGLWETQYF TGTGCCAGCAGTTCTTGGGTCAGGGGTCTCTGGGAGACCCAGTACTTC
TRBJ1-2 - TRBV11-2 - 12 CASSLGLYGYTF TGTGCCAGCAGCTTAGGGCTCTATGGCTACACCTTC
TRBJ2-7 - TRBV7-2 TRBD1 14 CASSSSGTGYEQYF TGTGCCAGCAGCTCATCCGGGACAGGGTACGAGCAGTACTTC
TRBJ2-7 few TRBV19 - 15 CASSIGDSGSYEQYF TGTGCCAGTAGTATAGGGGACTCCGGCTCCTACGAGCAGTACTTC
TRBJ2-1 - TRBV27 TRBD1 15 CASKHRGGSYNEQFF TGTGCCAGCAAACACAGGGGTGGGTCCTACAATGAGCAGTTCTTC
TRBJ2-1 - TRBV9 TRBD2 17 CASSPTGTSGGAYEQFF TGTGCCAGCAGCCCGACCGGGACTAGCGGGGGGGCCTATGAGCAGTTCTTC
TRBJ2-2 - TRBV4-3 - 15 CASSQDMGGNGELFF TGCGCCAGCAGCCAAGATATGGGGGGAAACGGGGAGCTGTTTTTT
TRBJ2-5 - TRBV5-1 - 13 CASSGDLQETQYF TGCGCCAGCAGCGGGGACTTGCAAGAGACCCAGTACTTC
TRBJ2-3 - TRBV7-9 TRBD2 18 CASSFPGLAGVGADTQYF TGTGCCAGCAGCTTCCCGGGACTAGCGGGAGTGGGTGCAGATACGCAGTATTTT
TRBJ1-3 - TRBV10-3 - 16 CAISESLGLAGNTIYF TGTGCCATCAGTGAGTCCCTGGGACTTGCGGGAAACACCATATATTTT
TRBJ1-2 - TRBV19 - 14 CASSLAETDYGYTF TGTGCCAGTAGTTTGGCAGAAACCGACTATGGCTACACCTTC
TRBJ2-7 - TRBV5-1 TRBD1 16 CASSLTGTGGSNEQYF TGCGCCAGCAGTTTGACCGGGACAGGGGGCTCCAACGAGCAGTACTTC
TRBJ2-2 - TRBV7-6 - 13 CASRGGNTGELFF TGTGCCAGCAGGGGAGGAAACACCGGGGAGCTGTTTTTT
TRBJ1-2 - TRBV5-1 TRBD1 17 CASSLGVGTALNYGYTF TGCGCCAGCAGCTTGGGTGTCGGGACAGCTCTTAACTATGGCTACACCTTC
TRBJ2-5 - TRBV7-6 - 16 CASSLARTGGRLTQYF TGTGCCAGCAGCTTAGCGCGCACGGGTGGGAGATTAACCCAGTACTTC
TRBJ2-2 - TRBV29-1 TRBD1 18 CSVEEEDRVYANTGELFF TGCAGCGTTGAAGAAGAGGACAGGGTTTACGCGAACACCGGGGAGCTGTTTTTT
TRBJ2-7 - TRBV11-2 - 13 CASSLGLTYEQYF TGTGCCAGCAGCTTAGGACTGACCTACGAGCAGTACTTC
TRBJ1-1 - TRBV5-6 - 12 CASTGIGTEAFF TGTGCCAGCACAGGGATAGGGACTGAAGCTTTCTTT
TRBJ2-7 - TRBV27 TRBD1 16 CASSLSPPGQGYEQYF TGTGCCAGCAGTCTGTCACCCCCGGGACAGGGCTACGAGCAGTACTTC
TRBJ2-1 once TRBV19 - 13 CASSGSSYNEQFF TGTGCCAGTAGTGGGAGCTCCTACAATGAGCAGTTCTTC
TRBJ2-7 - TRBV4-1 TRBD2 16 CASSQESSGISYEQYF TGCGCCAGCAGCCAAGAGTCCAGCGGGATCTCCTACGAGCAGTACTTC
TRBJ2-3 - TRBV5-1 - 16 CASSLALSGAADTQYF TGCGCCAGCAGCTTGGCCTTGTCAGGGGCCGCCGATACGCAGTATTTT
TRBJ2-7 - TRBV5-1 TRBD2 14 CASSLVSGIYEQYF TGCGCCAGCAGCTTGGTTAGCGGGATCTACGAGCAGTACTTC
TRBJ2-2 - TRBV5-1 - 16 CASSFPGVSDTGELFF TGCGCCAGCAGCTTCCCAGGGGTATCGGACACCGGGGAGCTGTTTTTT
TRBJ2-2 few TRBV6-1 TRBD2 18 CASSDSRLLAGHTGELFF TGTGCCAGCAGTGATTCACGCCTTTTAGCGGGACACACCGGGGAGCTGTTTTTT
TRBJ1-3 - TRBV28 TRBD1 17 CASGGAGGYTPGNTIYF TGTGCCAGTGGTGGGGCAGGGGGCTACACACCTGGAAACACCATATATTTT
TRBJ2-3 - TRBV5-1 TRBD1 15 CASSLGQGAGDTQYF TGCGCCAGCAGCCTGGGACAGGGGGCCGGAGATACGCAGTATTTT
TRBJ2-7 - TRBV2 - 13 CASSEAASYEQYF TGTGCCAGCAGTGAAGCGGCCTCCTACGAGCAGTACTTC
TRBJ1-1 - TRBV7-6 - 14 CASSPGGGSTEAFF TGTGCCAGCAGCCCCGGTGGGGGGAGCACTGAAGCTTTCTTT
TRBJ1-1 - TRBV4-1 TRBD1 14 CASRQGQGNTEAFF TGCGCCAGCAGACAAGGACAGGGGAACACTGAAGCTTTCTTT
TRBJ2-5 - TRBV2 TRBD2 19 CASSEDLMYGREAQETQYF TGTGCCAGCAGTGAAGATCTAATGTATGGGCGGGAGGCCCAAGAGACCCAGTACTTC
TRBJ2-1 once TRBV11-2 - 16 CASSSRGEGPYNEQLF TGTGCCAGCAGCTCGAGGGGGGAGGGCCCCTACAATGAGCAGCTCTTC
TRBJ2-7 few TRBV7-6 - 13 CASSLADSYEQYF TGTGCCAGCAGCTTAGCGGACAGCTACGAGCAGTACTTC
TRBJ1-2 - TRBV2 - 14 CASSEIDRYYGYTF TGTGCCAGCAGTGAAATAGACAGGTACTATGGCTACACCTTC
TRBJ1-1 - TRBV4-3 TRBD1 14 CASSPGTGGKGAFF TGCGCCAGCAGCCCCGGGACAGGGGGCAAAGGAGCTTTCTTT
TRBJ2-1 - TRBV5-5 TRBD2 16 CASSLGRGVVYNEQFF TGTGCCAGCAGCTTGGGACGGGGGGTCGTCTACAATGAGCAGTTCTTC
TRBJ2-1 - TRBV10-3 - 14 CAISEAVSYNEQFF TGTGCCATCAGTGAGGCGGTCTCCTACAATGAGCAGTTCTTC
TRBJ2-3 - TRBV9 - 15 CASSPHRVSTDTQYF TGTGCCAGCAGCCCTCACAGGGTGAGCACAGATACGCAGTATTTT
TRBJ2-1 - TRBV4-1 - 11 CASSLTTEQFF TGCGCCAGCAGCCTCACAACTGAGCAGTTCTTC
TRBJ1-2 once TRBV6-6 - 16 CASTETRWGRDYGYTF TGTGCCAGCACCGAAACGAGGTGGGGGCGCGACTATGGCTACACCTTC
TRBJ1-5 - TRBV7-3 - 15 CASSTRDIDNQPQHF TGTGCCAGCAGCACCCGGGACATAGACAATCAGCCCCAGCATTTT
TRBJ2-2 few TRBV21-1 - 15 CASNGCLRDTGELFF TGTGCCAGCAACGGATGCTTACGGGACACCGGGGAGCTGTTTTTT
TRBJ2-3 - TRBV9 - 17 CASSVAEADPSTDTQYF TGTGCCAGCAGCGTAGCGGAAGCGGACCCTAGCACAGATACGCAGTATTTT
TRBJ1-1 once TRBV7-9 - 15 CASSLGVGLNTEAFF TGTGCCAGCAGCTTAGGTGTGGGCCTGAACACTGAAGCTTTCTTT
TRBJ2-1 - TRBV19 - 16 CASSIGWRESYNEQFF TGTGCCAGTAGTATAGGGTGGAGAGAGTCTTACAATGAGCAGTTCTTC
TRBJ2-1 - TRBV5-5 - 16 CASSLGLTNSYNEQFF TGTGCCAGCAGCTTGGGACTAACCAACTCCTACAATGAGCAGTTCTTC
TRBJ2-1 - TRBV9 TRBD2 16 CASSNHGTSGSNEQFF TGTGCCAGCAGCAACCACGGGACTAGCGGGAGTAATGAGCAGTTCTTC
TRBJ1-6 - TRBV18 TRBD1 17 CASSPKPGTGFGSPLHF TGTGCCAGCTCACCAAAACCCGGGACAGGGTTTGGGTCACCCCTCCACTTT
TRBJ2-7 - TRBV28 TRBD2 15 CASSITPGTTYEQYF TGTGCCAGCAGTATAACCCCCGGGACTACCTACGAGCAGTACTTC
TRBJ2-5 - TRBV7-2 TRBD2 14 CASSLVGGGETQYF TGTGCCAGCAGCTTAGTCGGGGGAGGGGAGACCCAGTACTTC
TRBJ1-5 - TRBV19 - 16 CASSIGQRMGNQPQHF TGTGCCAGTTCGATAGGACAGAGAATGGGGAATCAGCCCCAGCATTTT
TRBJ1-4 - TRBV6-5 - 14 CASSPSGSHEKLFF TGTGCCAGCAGTCCATCCGGGAGCCATGAAAAACTGTTTTTT
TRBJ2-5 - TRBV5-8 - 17 CASSLKSGQGSGETQYF TGTGCCAGCAGCCTTAAGAGTGGGCAGGGGTCAGGAGAGACCCAGTACTTC
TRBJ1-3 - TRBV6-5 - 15 CASSYTGGSGNTIYF TGTGCCAGCAGTTACACCGGGGGATCCGGAAACACCATATATTTT
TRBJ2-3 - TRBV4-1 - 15 CASSQEVEPGDTQYF TGCGCCAGCAGCCAAGAAGTCGAGCCGGGGGATACGCAGTATTTT